Listed here is a single T cell receptor beta chain. Those enrolled, adults aged roughly 18 to 100 years, came from 20 to 25 US areas. The study counted Cohort 3 donors as recovered given two negative PCRs, clearance, or symptom resolution. Produced via immunoSEQ multiplex PCR; TCRdb's table is partial and in-frame only. The table includes roughly 260,000 clones, roughly 88% detected once. This sample was taken from a study of blood T cell repertoires in COVID-19. Sequencing was done on a sample of PBMCs or T cells enriched from blood (not recorded which). This TCR derives from a woman in her forties or fifties who had recovered from COVID-19.

The chain's CDR3 is CASSQGGQGWNSPLHF. In DNA form, the CDR3 reads TGCGCCAGCAGCCAGGGGGGGCAGGGGTGGAATTCACCCCTCCACTTT. V gene TRBV4-1 combines with J gene TRBJ1-6; possibly TRBD1 for D (6 bases). V was clipped by 3 bases and J by 7 bases, with 16 bases between them. The CDR3 extends over 16 amino acids. The germline V gene encodes CDR1 MGHRA and CDR2 YSYEKL.